This entry lists 25 T cell receptor beta chains sequenced from one sample in a study of blood T cell repertoires in COVID-19 (dated by TCRdb to 2018 to 2021). The library relied on the immunoSEQ multiplex PCR assay. TCRdb carries this immuneACCESS record with in-frame sequences only. Its versions omit some clonotypes, under half of them owing to an unresolved V gene in the studies checked, with the rest unexplained. This sample comprises about 110,000 clones, 84% of them detected only once. The ten largest clones take up 7.5% to 10% of the sample. Sample: peripheral blood. The receptor set was obtained from a woman aged 40 to 50 with acute or convalescent COVID-19.

V usage is TRBV29-1 and J usage is TRBJ1-2; 8 bases are a match to TRBD1. This CDR3 has 13 residues. Germline V gene data show CDR1 as SQVTM and CDR2 as ANQGSEA. Germline trimming cut 7 bases from V and 5 bases from J; bases unmatched to any gene: 9. CDR3 DNA: TGCAGCGGGGGTTTGGGACAGGAGTATGGCTACACCTTC. Translation gives CSGGLGQEYGYTF.

The CDR3 spells CASSQTPGLGPRGAQYF. In DNA form, the CDR3 reads TGCGCCAGCAGCCAAACACCGGGACTAGGACCCAGAGGGGCCCAGTACTTC. This chain joins TRBV4-1 and TRBJ2-5; 8 nucleotides align to TRBD2. Germline V gives CDR1 MGHRA, CDR2 YSYEKL. This CDR3 is built from 17 residues. V dropped 2 bases and J dropped 9; count of bases not matched to a gene: 17.

The chain combines TRBV4-1 with TRBJ1-4; 7 bases match TRBD1. Trimming took 2 bases from V and 7 from J; bases not matched to a gene: 22. CDR1 is MGHRA and CDR2 is YSYEKL in the germline V gene. CDR3 length: 20 residues. In DNA, the CDR3 is TGCGCCAGCAGCCAAAGAAAAGATCCGGGACAGTACGTAAGGAGTGAAAAACTGTTTTTT. It yields the protein CASSQRKDPGQYVRSEKLFF.

The chain couples TRBV23-1 to TRBJ2-7, with D perhaps TRBD1 (6 bases). TRBV23-1 is designated an ORF whose function remains uncertain. CDR3 length equals 13 residues. Trimming removed 0 bases at V and 6 bases at J, with 9 bases between. The CDR3 protein is CASSQSSGVEQYF. The DNA of the CDR3 is TGCGCCAGCAGTCAATCATCAGGGGTCGAGCAGTACTTC.

The genes are TRBV18 and TRBJ2-5, with TRBD1 identical over 7 bases. This CDR3 is built from 13 residues. The J segment lost 5 bases and the V segment lost 1 base, leaving 1 base of the junction unmatched. Germline-derived CDR1 and CDR2 are KGHSH and LQKENI. The CDR3 sequence: CASSPLRGETQYF. The CDR3 DNA sequence: TGTGCCAGCTCACCACTCAGGGGGGAGACCCAGTACTTC. Based on the CDR3 plus reference TRBV18 and TRBJ2-5, the full variable domain is NAGVMQNPRHLVRRRGQEARLRCSPMKGHSHVYWYRQLPEEGLKFMVYLQKENIIDESGMPKERFSAEFPKEGPSILRIQQVVRGDSAAYFCASSPLRGETQYFGPGTRLLVL.

The J gene is TRBJ2-5, the V gene TRBV19; 7 bases align to TRBD1. The CDR3 runs to 13 residues. The trim removed 7 bases at V and 0 bases at J, leaving 2 bases unmatched. Germline V gives CDR1 LNHDA, CDR2 SQIVND (reference sequence). The CDR3 spells CASKTGNQETQYF. CDR3 in DNA: TGTGCCAGTAAGACAGGGAACCAAGAGACCCAGTACTTC.

The chain carries TRBV19 and TRBJ1-5, with D unclear. This CDR3 is built from 15 residues. The germline V and J ends were trimmed by 1 base and 0 bases, with 7 bases remaining between them. The V gene's germline CDR1 is LNHDA and CDR2 SQIVND (reference sequence). The DNA of the CDR3 is TGTGCCAGTAGTATAGGAGGGTTTAGCAATCAGCCCCAGCATTTT. Protein sequence: CASSIGGFSNQPQHF.

This sequence joins TRBV7-8 and TRBJ1-4; D uncertain. The V and J ends lost 5 bases and 2 bases respectively, with 18 bases between them. The CDR3 covers 17 residues. The germline V gene encodes CDR1 SGHVS and CDR2 FQNEAQ. This CDR3 reads CASSPRNVQFTNEKLFF. DNA for the CDR3: TGTGCCAGCAGCCCACGAAACGTACAGTTTACTAATGAAAAACTGTTTTTT.

This clone appeared a few times. The rearrangement joins TRBV6-5 to TRBJ1-5, with TRBD1 matching 12 bases. Germline V gene sequence: CDR1 MNHEY, CDR2 SVGAGI. V gave up 6 bases and J gave up 6 bases; unmatched junction bases: 3. The length of the CDR3 is 14 residues. For the CDR3, the DNA is TGTGCCAGCAGCGGGACAGGGGGCAGTCAGCCCCAGCATTTT. Encoded protein: CASSGTGGSQPQHF.

The gene calls are TRBV7-8 and TRBJ1-1; D remains ambiguous. Trimming took off 2 bases at V and 2 bases at J, with 12 bases between the two ends. Germline V gene sequence: CDR1 SGHVS, CDR2 FQNEAQ. The CDR3 covers 15 residues. The CDR3 coding sequence is TGTGCCAGCAGCTTAATCTATTCGCAAAACACTGAAGCTTTCTTT. Its protein is CASSLIYSQNTEAFF.

This clone has only one observation. The chain links TRBV7-9 to TRBJ1-2; unclear D gene. The CDR3 has 15 amino acids. Germline CDR1 and CDR2: SEHNR and FQNEAQ (reference sequence). V lost 5 bases, J lost 6 bases, and 19 bases lay in between. The CDR3 DNA is TGTGCCAGCAGCCCCCTACGTGGGCAGTCTGATGGCTACACCTTC. This gives the protein CASSPLRGQSDGYTF.

The chain employs TRBV14 and TRBJ2-7; 7 bases are shared with TRBD2. Looked up from germline, CDR1 is SGHDN and CDR2 is FVKESK. CDR3 size: 14 residues. V was clipped by 1 base and J by 6 bases; unmatched bases: 6. For the CDR3, the DNA is TGTGCCAGCAGCCAAGTTGGCGGGAGAAGCGAGCAGTACTTC. Encoded protein: CASSQVGGRSEQYF.

The V and J genes are TRBV3-1 (or the pseudogene TRBV3-2) and TRBJ1-2; weak D call: TRBD1 (5 bases). This CDR3 has 13 amino acids. Per the germline V gene, CDR1 is LGHDT and CDR2 is YNNKEL (reference sequence). Trimming pared 6 bases from V and 7 bases from J, leaving 15 bases between. The CDR3 loop reads CASSRQSVGGYTF. The CDR3 nucleotides read TGTGCCAGCAGTCGACAGTCCGTTGGTGGCTACACCTTC.

The rearrangement uses TRBV7-2 and TRBJ2-1; a weak D match, TRBD2 (6 bases). The V end was cut by 4 bases, the J end by 5 bases, with 24 bases between. This CDR3 comprises 18 residues. The germline gives CDR1 SGHTA, CDR2 FQGNSA. This chain's CDR3 is CASSSNPGTGRINNEQFF. The CDR3 DNA is TGTGCCAGCAGCTCGAATCCCGGGACTGGAAGAATCAACAATGAGCAGTTCTTC.

This chain joins TRBV9 and TRBJ1-1; D is ambiguous. This CDR3 spans 13 amino acids. The germline V and J ends were trimmed by 6 bases and 3 bases, with 12 bases remaining between them. CDR1 SGDLS and CDR2 YYNGEE come from the germline V gene. The CDR3 loop reads CASTLGRDTEAFF. The CDR3 region has the DNA TGTGCCAGCACCCTAGGGAGAGACACTGAAGCTTTCTTT. Complete variable domain (other parts from reference TRBV9 and TRBJ1-1): DSGVTQTPKHLITATGQRVTLRCSPRSGDLSVYWYQQSLDQGLQFLIQYYNGEERAKGNILERFSAQQFPDLHSELNLSSLELGDSALYFCASTLGRDTEAFFGQGTRLTVV.

This clone has only one observation. The CDR3 nucleotides read TGTGCCATCAGTGGGGGACAGGGGGTAGGGCAGCCCCAGCATTTT. It encodes CAISGGQGVGQPQHF. The rearrangement joins TRBV10-3 to TRBJ1-5; 11 bases map to TRBD1. The CDR3 has 15 amino acids. The V gene's germline CDR1 is ENHRY and CDR2 SYGVKD. The V segment lost 4 bases and the J segment 7 bases; nucleotides outside the gene matches: 6.

The V and J genes are TRBV6-5 and TRBJ1-5; no clear D. The CDR3 totals 15 residues. The germline V gene has CDR1 MNHEY and CDR2 SVGAGI. The V end lost 6 bases, the J end lost 6 bases, and 18 bases lay between the germline ends. The CDR3 region is CASRSREIASQPQHF. CDR3 DNA: TGTGCCAGCAGGTCGCGGGAGATTGCGAGTCAGCCCCAGCATTTT.

The V and J genes are TRBV30 and TRBJ1-2, with 9 bases aligning to TRBD1. Trimming at V came to 2 bases and at J to 6 bases, leaving 7 bases not matched to a gene. The CDR3 spans 14 residues. Germline assignment: CDR1 GTSNPN and CDR2 SVGIG (reference sequence). CDR3 nucleotide sequence: TGTGCCTGGAGTCCCGGGACAGGGATAAATGGCTACACCTTC. It is translated as CAWSPGTGINGYTF.

The rearrangement joins TRBV5-1 to TRBJ1-2, with D perhaps TRBD1 (6 bases). CDR1 SGHRS and CDR2 YFSETQ come from the germline V gene. With 4 bases removed from V and 4 bases from J, the gap between germline ends came to 26 bases. This CDR3 comprises 18 residues. CDR3 DNA sequence: TGCGCCAGCAGCCCCATAGGGGGAGGGAAGGGAGAATTCTATGGCTACACCTTC. Protein: CASSPIGGGKGEFYGYTF.

The V gene is TRBV5-6, the J gene TRBJ1-2; D call uncertain. Trimming pared 2 bases from V and 6 bases from J, leaving 11 bases between. CDR3 length: 13 amino acids. CDR1 and CDR2 (germline): SGHDT, YYEEEE. The CDR3 sequence is CASSFGVFDGYTF. CDR3 bases: TGTGCCAGCAGCTTTGGAGTATTCGATGGCTACACCTTC. The whole variable domain, filled in from reference TRBV5-6 and TRBJ1-2, reads DAGVTQSPTHLIKTRGQQVTLRCSPKSGHDTVSWYQQALGQGPQFIFQYYEEEERQRGNFPDRFSGHQFPNYSSELNVNALLLGDSALYLCASSFGVFDGYTFGSGTRLTVV.

This chain uses TRBV5-8 with TRBJ1-2; no reliable D call. Germline CDR1 is SGHTS and CDR2 is YDEGEE. The CDR3 sequence is 14 residues long. V was clipped by 7 bases and J by 2 bases, with 15 bases between them. CDR3 region: CASALGELNYGYTF. In nucleotides, the CDR3 is TGTGCCAGCGCATTGGGCGAATTGAACTATGGCTACACCTTC. Looking up the rest from reference TRBV5-8 and TRBJ1-2 gives the full variable domain: EAGVTQSPTHLIKTRGQQATLRCSPISGHTSVYWYQQALGLGLQFLLWYDEGEERNRGNFPPRFSGRQFPNYSSELNVNALELEDSALYLCASALGELNYGYTFGSGTRLTVV.

The table lists this clone with a few counts. CDR3 bases: TGTGCCAGCAGTGTCTACGGTGAGCAGTTCTTC. This translates into CASSVYGEQFF. V is TRBV2 and J is TRBJ2-1; D gene ambiguous. From germline, CDR1 is SNHLY and CDR2 FYNNEI. The CDR3 extends over 11 amino acids. The V end lost 4 bases, the J end lost 9 bases, and 7 bases lay between the germline ends.

The V and J genes are TRBV14 and TRBJ1-1; perhaps TRBD1 as D (6 bases). Germline lookup yields CDR1 SGHDN and CDR2 FVKESK. The V gene lost 3 bases and the J gene lost 1 base, with 12 bases spanning the gap. This CDR3 has 15 amino acids. As DNA, the CDR3 is TGTGCCAGCAGCCATCTGTTGACAGGGAACACTGAAGCTTTCTTT. Translation gives CASSHLLTGNTEAFF.

The chain uses TRBV9 and TRBJ2-3, with 8 bases fitting TRBD1. In germline, CDR1 is SGDLS, CDR2 YYNGEE. The CDR3 spans 15 residues. The trim removed 3 bases at V and 0 bases at J, leaving 3 bases unmatched. The CDR3, as DNA: TGTGCCAGCAGCGCGCAGGGGGCTAGCACAGATACGCAGTATTTT. Protein product: CASSAQGASTDTQYF.

The rearrangement uses TRBV18 and TRBJ1-1; D may be TRBD1 (6 bases). Trimming left V 3 bases short and J 11 bases short, with 19 bases between. Germline V gene data show CDR1 as KGHSH and CDR2 as LQKENI. CDR3 size: 14 residues. CDR3 amino acids: CASSPSGGALSAFF. Here the CDR3 DNA reads TGTGCCAGCTCACCCTCGGGGGGCGCCCTTTCCGCTTTCTTT.